One sample yielded the 10 T cell receptor beta chains listed below, sequenced in a study of cytomegalovirus exposure and HLA in healthy donors. Sequencing used immunoSEQ multiplex PCR; TCRdb keeps in-frame clones, though not all of them. The table includes approximately 240,000 clones, over 80% detected once. The sample was PBMCs. The source is a woman under 30 in good health and CMV-seronegative.

This chain uses TRBV27 with TRBJ2-1; D may be TRBD1 (6 bases). Germline loops: CDR1 MNHEY, CDR2 SMNVEV (reference sequence). V lost 2 bases, J lost 10 bases, and 18 bases lay in between. CDR3 size: 15 residues. In DNA form, the CDR3 reads TGTGCCAGCAGTTTACCTCAGGGGCGAGCAAACGAGCAGTTCTTC. As protein: CASSLPQGRANEQFF.

This chain connects TRBV19 to TRBJ2-3; no clear D. CDR3 size: 14 residues. The V gene lost 5 bases and the J gene lost 6 bases, with 15 bases spanning the gap. Germline V CDR1 and CDR2: LNHDA, SQIVND (reference sequence). CDR3 loop: CASSLRSVRDTQYF. The CDR3 region has the DNA TGTGCCAGTAGTCTCAGGTCGGTAAGGGATACGCAGTATTTT. The whole variable domain, remainder taken from reference TRBV19 and TRBJ2-3, is DGGITQSPKYLFRKEGQNVTLSCEQNLNHDAMYWYRQDPGQGLRLIYYSQIVNDFQKGDIAEGYSVSREKKESFPLTVTSAQKNPTAFYLCASSLRSVRDTQYFGPGTRLTVL.

The CDR3 sequence: CASSSKTASYEQYF. CDR3 coding DNA: TGTGCCAGCAGCTCAAAAACAGCATCCTACGAGCAGTACTTC. The chain combines TRBV7-9 with TRBJ2-7; no definite D call. The CDR3 is made up of 14 amino acids. Germline loops: CDR1 SEHNR, CDR2 FQNEAQ (reference sequence). The germline V and J ends were trimmed by 4 bases and 1 base, with 11 bases remaining between them.

The chain uses TRBV7-6 and TRBJ2-7; a weak D match, TRBD1 (6 bases). The CDR3 is 14 residues long. V was trimmed by 1 base and J by 2 bases, leaving 9 bases between them. Germline V gene data show CDR1 as SGHVS and CDR2 as FNYEAQ. CDR3 DNA sequence: TGTGCCAGCAGCTTAGAGACAGGAGCCTACGAGCAGTACTTC. This sequence encodes CASSLETGAYEQYF.

To note about this clone: One junction end does not reproduce the germline sequence, and a read error may be involved. V gene TRBV29-1 combines with J gene TRBJ1-1, with D possibly being TRBD1 (5 bases). This CDR3 is 13 amino acids long. Germline V lookup: CDR1 SQVTM, CDR2 ANQGSEA. CDR3 DNA: TGCAACGTTGATATAGGGGTCGGCACTGAAGCTTTCTTT. Protein sequence: CNVDIGVGTEAFF.

The gene calls are TRBV19 and TRBJ2-1; TRBD2 might be the D (6 bases). The CDR3 consists of 15 residues. CDR1 is LNHDA and CDR2 is SQIVND in the germline V gene (reference sequence). V gave up 3 bases and J gave up 6 bases, with 15 bases separating them. The CDR3 protein is CASSIASGEANEQFF. The CDR3 DNA reads TGTGCCAGTAGTATCGCATCGGGAGAGGCCAATGAGCAGTTCTTC.

The V and J genes are TRBV19 and TRBJ2-1; D is perhaps TRBD1 (5 bases). Per the germline V gene, CDR1 is LNHDA and CDR2 is SQIVND (reference sequence). V was cut by 9 bases and J by 12 bases, with 24 bases left in between. The CDR3 has 14 amino acids. The CDR3 reads CASNHQGAIEGQFF. The CDR3, as DNA: TGTGCCAGCAACCATCAGGGCGCCATAGAAGGGCAGTTCTTC.

The gene calls are TRBV7-7 and TRBJ2-3; no clear D gene. The germline V gene has CDR1 SSHAT and CDR2 FNYEAQ (reference sequence). The CDR3 has 13 residues. V was cut by 5 bases and J by 3 bases, with 9 bases left in between. The CDR3 reads CASSQDTTDTQYF. The CDR3 bases are TGTGCCAGCAGCCAAGATACTACAGATACGCAGTATTTT.

The V call is TRBV19, the J call TRBJ1-1; D is unclear. Germline values: CDR1 LNHDA, CDR2 SQIVND (reference sequence). V lost 7 bases and J lost 0, with 12 bases in between. This CDR3 contains 14 residues. The CDR3 region has the DNA TGTGCCAGTACCCCTCTGTCCCTGAACACTGAAGCTTTCTTT. Translating it yields CASTPLSLNTEAFF.

The chain joins TRBV5-1 to TRBJ1-2, with D possibly TRBD1 on 5 matching bases. Germline-derived CDR1 and CDR2 are SGHRS and YFSETQ. The length of the CDR3 is 14 residues. With 0 bases removed from V and 8 bases from J, the gap between germline ends came to 14 bases. The CDR3: CASSLERGREGYTF. CDR3 coding DNA: TGCGCCAGCAGCTTGGAGCGGGGCAGGGAAGGCTACACCTTC.